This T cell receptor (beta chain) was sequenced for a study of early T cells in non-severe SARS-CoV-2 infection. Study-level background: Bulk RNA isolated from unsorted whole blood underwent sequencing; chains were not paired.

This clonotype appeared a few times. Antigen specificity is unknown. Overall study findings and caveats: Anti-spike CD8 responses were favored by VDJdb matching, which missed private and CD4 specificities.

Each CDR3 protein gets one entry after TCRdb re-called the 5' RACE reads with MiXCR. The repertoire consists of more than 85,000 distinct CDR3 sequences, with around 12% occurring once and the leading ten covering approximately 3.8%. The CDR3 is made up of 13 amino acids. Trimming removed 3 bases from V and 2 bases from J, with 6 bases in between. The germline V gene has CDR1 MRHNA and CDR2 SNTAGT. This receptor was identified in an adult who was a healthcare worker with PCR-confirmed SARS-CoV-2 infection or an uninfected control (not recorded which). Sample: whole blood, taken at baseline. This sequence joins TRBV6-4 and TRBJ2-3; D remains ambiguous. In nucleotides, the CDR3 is TGTGCCAGCAGTGAAAGGACCACAGATACGCAGTATTTT. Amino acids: CASSERTTDTQYF.